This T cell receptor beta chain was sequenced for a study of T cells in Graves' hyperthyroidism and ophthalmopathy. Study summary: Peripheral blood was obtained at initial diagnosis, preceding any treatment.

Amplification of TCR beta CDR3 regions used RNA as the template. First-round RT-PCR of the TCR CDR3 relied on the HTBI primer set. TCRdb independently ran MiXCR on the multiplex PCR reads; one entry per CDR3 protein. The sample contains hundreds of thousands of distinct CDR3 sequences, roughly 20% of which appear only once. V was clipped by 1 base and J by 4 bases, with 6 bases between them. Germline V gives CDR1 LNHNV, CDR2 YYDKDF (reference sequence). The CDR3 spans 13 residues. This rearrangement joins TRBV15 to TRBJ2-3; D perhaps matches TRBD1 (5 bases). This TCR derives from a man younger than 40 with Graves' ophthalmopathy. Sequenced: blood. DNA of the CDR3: TGTGCCACCAGCAGAGGACAGTCAGATACGCAGTATTTT. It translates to CATSRGQSDTQYF.